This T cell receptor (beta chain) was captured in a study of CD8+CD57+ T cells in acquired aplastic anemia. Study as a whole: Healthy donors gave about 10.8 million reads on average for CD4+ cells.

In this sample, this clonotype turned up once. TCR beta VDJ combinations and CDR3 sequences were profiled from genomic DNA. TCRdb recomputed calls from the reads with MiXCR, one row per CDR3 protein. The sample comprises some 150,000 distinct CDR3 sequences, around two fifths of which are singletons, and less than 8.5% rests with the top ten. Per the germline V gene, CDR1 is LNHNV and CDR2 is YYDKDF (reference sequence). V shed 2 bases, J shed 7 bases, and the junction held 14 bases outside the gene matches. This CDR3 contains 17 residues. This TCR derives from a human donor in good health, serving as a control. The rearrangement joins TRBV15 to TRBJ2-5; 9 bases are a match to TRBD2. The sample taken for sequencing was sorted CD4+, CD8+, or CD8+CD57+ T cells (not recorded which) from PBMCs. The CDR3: CATSRLNLAGKDGTQYF. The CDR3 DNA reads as TGTGCCACCAGCAGACTAAACCTAGCGGGAAAAGATGGGACCCAGTACTTC.